This is a list of T cell receptor beta chains from one sample in a study of cytomegalovirus exposure and HLA in healthy donors. Only in-frame clones appear in the TCRdb table, and some are missing; sequencing was by immunoSEQ multiplex PCR. Here the sample spans under 250,000 clones, around 73% being singletons. Sequencing was carried out using PBMCs. Receptors were obtained from a male donor in good health and CMV-seronegative. Each CDR3 is given with its conserved first and last residue. The order of the fields is D gene, V gene, clone size, CDR3 length, J gene, CDR3 DNA, CDR3 protein. D genes are given only for firm matches. Clone size appears in some rows only: once, few, many, or a class for an expanded clone.

>TRBD1|TRBV6-5|NA|14|TRBJ2-4
TGTGCCAGCAGTTACGGGGACAGCAAAAACATTCAGTACTTC
CASSYGDSKNIQYF
>NA|TRBV7-9|NA|15|TRBJ1-1
TGTGCCAGCAGCTTATTTTCAGGGGTCCACACTGAAGCTTTCTTT
CASSLFSGVHTEAFF
>NA|TRBV19|few|15|TRBJ2-2
TGTGCCGCGTCAGGGCGGCAACTGAGGACCGGGGAGCTGTTTTTT
CAASGRQLRTGELFF
>NA|TRBV14|NA|15|TRBJ1-2
TGTGCCAGCAGCCAAGACTGGAGGGTGGAAGGAGGCTACACCTTC
CASSQDWRVEGGYTF
>NA|TRBV5-1|few|12|TRBJ1-4
TGCGCCAGCAAAGCGGGAAGGGAAAAACTGTTTTTT
CASKAGREKLFF
>NA|TRBV4-1|NA|15|TRBJ1-1
TGCGCCAGCAGCCAAGGGCCACAGGGAAACACTGAAGCTTTCTTT
CASSQGPQGNTEAFF
>NA|TRBV7-3|NA|12|TRBJ2-2
TGTGCCAGCAGTCCTAACACCGGGGAGCTGTTTTTT
CASSPNTGELFF
>TRBD2|TRBV4-1|NA|17|TRBJ2-1
TGCGCCAGCAGCCATTCCGGGACTAGCGGGAGGATGGATGAGCAGTTCTTC
CASSHSGTSGRMDEQFF
>NA|TRBV9|few|15|TRBJ2-7
TGTGCCAGCAGCGTAGCGGTTAGCGGAATCTACGAGCAGTACTTC
CASSVAVSGIYEQYF
>TRBD2|TRBV30|NA|14|TRBJ2-4
TGTGCCTGGGTAGCGGGAGTGGCCAAAAACATTCAGTACTTC
CAWVAGVAKNIQYF
>NA|TRBV5-1|NA|14|TRBJ2-1
TGCGCCAGCTGCGAAATGGGCGGGCCCAATGAGCAGTTCTTC
CASCEMGGPNEQFF
>TRBD1|TRBV15|NA|16|TRBJ1-6
TGTGCCACCAGCGGGACAGGGAGGGAACCTTATTCACCCCTCCACTTT
CATSGTGREPYSPLHF
>TRBD2|TRBV9|NA|16|TRBJ2-1
TGTGCCAGCAGCCTAAGCGGGGGAAGCTCCTACAATGAGCAGTTCTTC
CASSLSGGSSYNEQFF
>TRBD1|TRBV6-1|NA|14|TRBJ1-6
TGTGCCAGCACGAGGGGACAGAATAATTCACCCCTCCACTTT
CASTRGQNNSPLHF
>NA|TRBV7-3|NA|15|TRBJ2-3
TGTGCCAGCAGCCTTAGCGGCACTAGCACAGATACGCAGTATTTT
CASSLSGTSTDTQYF
>TRBD2|TRBV7-9|NA|14|TRBJ2-7
TGTGCCAGCAGCATTAGCGGGAGGCTCTACGAGCAGTACTTC
CASSISGRLYEQYF
>NA|TRBV6-1|NA|12|TRBJ2-1
TGTGCCAGCAGTGAAAGGGGGGGTGAGCAGTTCTTC
CASSERGGEQFF